The 32 T cell receptor beta chains listed next were all sequenced from one sample in a study of T cell changes during pregnancy in multiple sclerosis. The method was immunoSEQ multiplex PCR; TCRdb's version includes in-frame clones alone and lacks a portion of them. This sample has roughly 15,000 clones, with 80% to 85% found just once. The source was CD8+ T cells from peripheral blood mononuclear cells, collected in the third trimester of pregnancy. The source is a female donor in good health, enrolled as a control in a pregnancy study.

The chain has TRBV27 and TRBJ2-1; unclear D gene. The CDR3 is 13 amino acids. Germline V CDR1 and CDR2: MNHEY, SMNVEV (reference sequence). The ends were cut back, 10 bases at V and 0 bases at J, with 10 bases in the middle. The CDR3 nucleotides are TGTGCCACCCTAGAGAGCTCCTACAATGAGCAGTTCTTC. Its protein is CATLESSYNEQFF.

The chain recombines TRBV5-4 with TRBJ2-1; TRBD2 is a possible D gene (5 bases). V was pared by 4 bases and J by 10 bases, with 15 bases between. There are 13 residues in the CDR3. Germline V gives CDR1 SGHNT, CDR2 YYREEE (reference sequence). The DNA for the CDR3 is TGTGCCAGCAGCCCTGGCGGGCCGAGGGAGCAGTTCTTC. Protein sequence: CASSPGGPREQFF.

The V and J genes are TRBV5-4 and TRBJ2-3, with TRBD2 matching over 12 bases. Germline CDR1 SGHNT, CDR2 YYREEE (reference sequence). The length of the CDR3 is 16 residues. With V trimmed by 4 bases and J by 4 bases, 7 bases remained unmatched. The CDR3 DNA follows: TGTGCCAGCAGCACATCTAGCGGGAGGGCCCCAGATACGCAGTATTTT. Encoded protein: CASSTSSGRAPDTQYF.

The chain carries TRBV2 and TRBJ1-4; unclear D gene. CDR1 and CDR2 from the germline V gene are SNHLY and FYNNEI. V was shortened by 4 bases and J by 3 bases, with 18 bases between the two germline ends. The CDR3 totals 17 residues. The CDR3 loop reads CASSATTPSRSNEKLFF. CDR3 in DNA: TGTGCCAGCAGTGCTACCACCCCCAGCAGGTCTAATGAAAAACTGTTTTTT.

The gene calls are TRBV7-8 and TRBJ2-7, with D hard to call. The CDR3 has 15 residues. Trimming left V 5 bases short and J 3 bases short, with 17 bases between. Germline lookup yields CDR1 SGHVS and CDR2 FQNEAQ. This CDR3 is CASSGSGDSGYEQYF. The CDR3 coding sequence is TGTGCCAGCAGCGGCTCCGGAGACTCGGGCTACGAGCAGTACTTC.

J is TRBJ2-1 and V is TRBV29-1, with D unresolved. This CDR3 has 12 residues. The V gene lost 7 bases and the J gene lost 5 bases, with 12 bases spanning the gap. Germline lookup yields CDR1 SQVTM and CDR2 ANQGSEA. The CDR3 DNA reads TGCAGCGCAGGAAAATGGGACAATGAGCAGTTCTTC. Amino acid sequence: CSAGKWDNEQFF.

The chain joins TRBV18 to TRBJ2-5, with D tentatively TRBD2 (6 bases). CDR1 is KGHSH and CDR2 is LQKENI in the germline V gene. The CDR3 loop spans 15 amino acids. V was pared by 8 bases and J by 1 base, with 17 bases between. CDR3 sequence reads: CASQPGVRSQETQYF. The CDR3 coding sequence is TGTGCCAGCCAACCGGGGGTGCGGTCCCAAGAGACCCAGTACTTC.

The V gene is TRBV9, the J gene TRBJ2-3, with 7 bases lining up with TRBD2. Germline CDR1 reads SGDLS; CDR2 reads YYNGEE. V lost 0 bases, J lost 3 bases, and 7 bases stayed unmatched. This CDR3 contains 16 residues. This CDR3 reads CASSVDGGSLTDTQYF. DNA for the CDR3: TGTGCCAGCAGCGTAGACGGCGGGAGTCTTACAGATACGCAGTATTTT. The whole variable domain, remainder taken from reference TRBV9 and TRBJ2-3, is DSGVTQTPKHLITATGQRVTLRCSPRSGDLSVYWYQQSLDQGLQFLIQYYNGEERAKGNILERFSAQQFPDLHSELNLSSLELGDSALYFCASSVDGGSLTDTQYFGPGTRLTVL.

The CDR3 DNA follows: TGTGCCACCTTGGGGGCAGGGGCCAACGTCCTGACTTTC. It encodes CATLGAGANVLTF. V gene TRBV2 combines with J gene TRBJ2-6, with a tentative D call TRBD1 (6 bases). The germline V and J ends were trimmed by 10 bases and 4 bases, with 11 bases remaining between them. CDR1 is SNHLY and CDR2 is FYNNEI in the germline V gene. The CDR3 sequence is 13 residues long.

The V and J genes are TRBV6-4 and TRBJ1-2, with unresolved D. Germline V CDR1 and CDR2: MRHNA, SNTAGT. This CDR3 is 13 amino acids long. V shed 4 bases and J shed 2 bases, with 8 bases lying between them. The CDR3 sequence is CASSAGTNYGYTF. CDR3 DNA: TGTGCCAGCAGTGCTGGCACGAACTATGGCTACACCTTC.

The chain joins TRBV27 to TRBJ1-2; D remains unclear. This CDR3 has 12 residues. V was cut by 8 bases and J by 8 bases, with 15 bases left in between. CDR1 and CDR2 from the germline V gene are MNHEY and SMNVEV (reference sequence). In DNA, the CDR3 is TGTGCCAGCCGAACGGGTGGTAAGGGCTACACCTTC. Residues: CASRTGGKGYTF.

This chain uses TRBV27 with TRBJ1-2, with D unresolved. Trimming took off 3 bases at V and 0 bases at J, with 8 bases between the two ends. The CDR3 has 14 amino acids. Germline V gene sequence: CDR1 MNHEY, CDR2 SMNVEV (reference sequence). This chain's CDR3 is CASSFTSSNYGYTF. The CDR3 region has the DNA TGTGCCAGCAGTTTTACGAGTTCTAACTATGGCTACACCTTC.

This chain links TRBV7-2 with TRBJ1-2; D unclear. The germline V gene has CDR1 SGHTA and CDR2 FQGNSA. The CDR3 is 15 amino acids. The germline V and J ends were trimmed by 0 bases and 8 bases, with 16 bases remaining between them. The chain's CDR3 is CASSLASGPGGGYTF. CDR3 sequence (DNA): TGTGCCAGCAGCTTAGCGAGCGGGCCGGGCGGAGGCTACACCTTC.

Concerning this clone: The junction departs from the called germline gene at one end, perhaps through a read error. V usage is TRBV7-9 and J usage is TRBJ2-7, with TRBD1 matching over 7 bases. The CDR3 length is 13 residues. From germline, CDR1 is SEHNR and CDR2 FQNEAQ (reference sequence). CDR3 DNA sequence: TGTGCCAGCAACTTAAGGGACAGCTACGAGCAGTACTTC. Protein product: CASNLRDSYEQYF.

The chain combines TRBV28 with TRBJ1-1, with 8 bases matching TRBD1. After removal of 2 bases from V and 0 bases from J, the junction contained 5 bases not matched to a gene. The CDR3 sequence is 16 residues long. Germline V gene lookup returns CDR1 MDHEN and CDR2 SYDVKM. The chain's CDR3 is CASSLVQGALNTEAFF. CDR3 in DNA: TGTGCCAGCAGTTTAGTCCAGGGGGCGTTGAACACTGAAGCTTTCTTT.

The V gene is TRBV29-1, the J gene TRBJ2-1, with 8 positions matching TRBD2. CDR1 is SQVTM and CDR2 is ANQGSEA in the germline V gene. After removal of 4 bases from V and 4 bases from J, the junction contained 3 bases not matched to a gene. The CDR3 has 13 residues. DNA for the CDR3: TGCAGCGTTGTACTAGCGGATTACAATGAGCAGTTCTTC. It encodes CSVVLADYNEQFF.

This chain joins TRBV9 and TRBJ2-1; D not certain. CDR3 length: 11 amino acids. Between the trimmed V and J ends, which lost 3 bases and 10 bases, there was a span of 8 bases. CDR1 SGDLS and CDR2 YYNGEE come from the germline V gene. In nucleotides, the CDR3 is TGTGCCAGCAGCGCGGGTAGGGAGCAGTTCTTC. This gives the protein CASSAGREQFF.

The chain employs TRBV6-7 and TRBJ2-1, with D tentatively TRBD2 (6 bases). TRBV6-7 is an open reading frame, and its role is uncertain. This CDR3 comprises 16 residues. V gave up 0 bases and J gave up 2 bases, with 11 bases separating them. CDR3 protein: CASSYSMLAPYNEQFF. The DNA of the CDR3 is TGTGCCAGCAGTTACTCGATGCTAGCGCCCTACAATGAGCAGTTCTTC.

The chain has TRBV9 and TRBJ1-2; D remains ambiguous. Germline values: CDR1 SGDLS, CDR2 YYNGEE. The CDR3 sequence is 13 residues long. The V gene lost 2 bases and the J gene lost 2 bases, with 7 bases spanning the gap. The CDR3 nucleotides read TGTGCCAGCAGCGTTACAGAGAACTATGGCTACACCTTC. It yields the protein CASSVTENYGYTF.

The chain links TRBV7-9 to TRBJ2-5; 14 nucleotides match TRBD2. Germline lookup yields CDR1 SEHNR and CDR2 FQNEAQ (reference sequence). The J segment lost 2 bases and the V segment lost 5 bases, leaving 7 bases of the junction unmatched. The CDR3 consists of 17 residues. CDR3 region: CASSPTSGRATQETQYF. DNA of the CDR3: TGTGCCAGCAGCCCGACTAGCGGGAGGGCCACACAAGAGACCCAGTACTTC.

Comments on this clone: Mismatch with germline at one junction end may stem from a read error. The chain joins TRBV5-1 to TRBJ2-5; a possible D gene is TRBD2 (5 bases). The CDR3 length is 15 residues. Germline V CDR1 and CDR2: SGHRS, YFSETQ. The CDR3 loop is CASNLDGVPEETQYF. The CDR3 DNA follows: TGCGCCAGCAACTTGGACGGGGTTCCCGAAGAGACCCAGTACTTC.

The chain couples TRBV27 to TRBJ2-3, with a tentative D call TRBD2 (5 bases). Trimming removed 2 bases from V and 0 bases from J, with 6 bases in between. The CDR3 loop spans 14 amino acids. The germline CDR1 and CDR2 sequences are MNHEY and SMNVEV (reference sequence). CDR3 amino acids: CASSLGESTDTQYF. CDR3 bases: TGTGCCAGCAGTTTAGGGGAGAGCACAGATACGCAGTATTTT.

The chain is built from TRBV5-4 and TRBJ2-7, with 11 bases identical to TRBD2. This CDR3 is built from 17 residues. CDR1 is SGHNT, CDR2 YYREEE, per germline (reference sequence). The ends lost 4 bases at V and 1 base at J; junction bases unmatched: 10. The CDR3 coding sequence is TGTGCCAGCAGCGGATCCGGGACTAGCGGAACGTCCTACGAGCAGTACTTC. Translation gives CASSGSGTSGTSYEQYF.

The genes are TRBV30 and TRBJ2-3; D call uncertain. The germline V gene has CDR1 GTSNPN and CDR2 SVGIG (reference sequence). Trimming shortened V by 0 bases and J by 2 bases, and 6 bases separated the two germline ends. The CDR3 totals 13 residues. CDR3 DNA sequence: TGTGCCTGGAGTGTCTGGGCCACAGATACGCAGTATTTT. It encodes CAWSVWATDTQYF.

V gene TRBV4-1 combines with J gene TRBJ2-3; TRBD2 matches 8 bases. Germline trimming cut 3 bases from V and 0 bases from J; bases unmatched to any gene: 11. Per germline, CDR1 MGHRA and CDR2 YSYEKL. CDR3 length equals 18 residues. This CDR3 reads CASSQRTPSGLSTDTQYF. The CDR3 bases are TGCGCCAGCAGCCAGCGAACTCCTAGCGGGCTTAGCACAGATACGCAGTATTTT.

J is TRBJ2-5 and V is TRBV6-6; D ambiguous. The J call may not be correct, given that the DNA end is closer to TRBJ2-7. Looked up from germline, CDR1 is MNHNY and CDR2 is SVGAGI (reference sequence). CDR3 length: 12 amino acids. CDR3 sequence: CASSYTGYEQYF. Here the CDR3 DNA reads TGTGCCAGCAGTTACACGGGTTACGAGCAGTACTTC.

V and J are TRBV25-1 and TRBJ2-5; 10 positions match TRBD1. CDR1 and CDR2 (germline): MGHDK, SYGVNS. This CDR3 is 13 amino acids long. With 4 bases clipped from V and 6 bases from J, the junction kept 2 bases outside the gene matches. As DNA, the CDR3 is TGTGCCAGCAGTGGGACAGGGGGACAGACCCAGTACTTC. Translated, it gives CASSGTGGQTQYF.

The chain links TRBV2 to TRBJ1-2; D may be TRBD1 (6 bases). V lost 1 base to trimming and J lost 4 bases, with 13 bases between them. The CDR3 extends over 15 amino acids. Germline V gene sequence: CDR1 SNHLY, CDR2 FYNNEI. CDR3 sequence reads: CASSEGTDHSYGYTF. The CDR3 nucleotides are TGTGCCAGCAGTGAAGGGACAGATCATAGCTATGGCTACACCTTC. The variable domain in full, completed from reference TRBV2 and TRBJ1-2, reads EPEVTQTPSHQVTQMGQEVILRCVPISNHLYFYWYRQILGQKVEFLVSFYNNEISEKSEIFDDQFSVERPDGSNFTLKIRSTKLEDSAMYFCASSEGTDHSYGYTFGSGTRLTVV.

This clone has just one count. The chain combines TRBV27 with TRBJ2-5; 11 positions match TRBD2. The CDR3 spans 16 residues. Germline V gives CDR1 MNHEY, CDR2 SMNVEV (reference sequence). The J segment lost 3 bases and the V segment lost 2 bases, leaving 5 bases of the junction unmatched. The CDR3 sequence: CASSLTWGLAEETQYF. The CDR3 coding sequence is TGTGCCAGCAGTTTAACTTGGGGACTAGCGGAAGAGACCCAGTACTTC.

This clone was seen only a few times. This sequence joins TRBV9 and TRBJ1-1; D unresolved. The CDR3 extends over 17 amino acids. Germline V gene data show CDR1 as SGDLS and CDR2 as YYNGEE. Trimming took off 0 bases at V and 3 bases at J, with 18 bases between the two ends. CDR3 sequence: CASSVEDFPGEDTEAFF. DNA for the CDR3: TGTGCCAGCAGCGTAGAAGATTTTCCTGGGGAGGACACTGAAGCTTTCTTT.

The chain is built from TRBV27 and TRBJ2-7; 8 bases match TRBD1. J was trimmed by 3 bases and V by 6 bases; bases with no gene match: 13. Germline CDR1 is MNHEY and CDR2 is SMNVEV (reference sequence). CDR3 length: 16 amino acids. The DNA of the CDR3 is TGTGCCAGCAGGGGTAAATACCGGGACAGGTTCTACGAGCAGTACTTC. As protein: CASRGKYRDRFYEQYF.

Worth noting for this clone: The junction does not match germline at one end; this may be a read error. This chain uses TRBV13 with TRBJ2-7, with D possibly TRBD2 on 5 matching bases. CDR1 and CDR2 (germline): PRHDT, FYEKMQ (reference sequence). The CDR3 totals 14 residues. CDR3 sequence: CASSDGLSSYEQHF. As DNA, the CDR3 is TGTGCCAGCAGCGATGGACTGAGCTCCTACGAGCAGCACTTC.